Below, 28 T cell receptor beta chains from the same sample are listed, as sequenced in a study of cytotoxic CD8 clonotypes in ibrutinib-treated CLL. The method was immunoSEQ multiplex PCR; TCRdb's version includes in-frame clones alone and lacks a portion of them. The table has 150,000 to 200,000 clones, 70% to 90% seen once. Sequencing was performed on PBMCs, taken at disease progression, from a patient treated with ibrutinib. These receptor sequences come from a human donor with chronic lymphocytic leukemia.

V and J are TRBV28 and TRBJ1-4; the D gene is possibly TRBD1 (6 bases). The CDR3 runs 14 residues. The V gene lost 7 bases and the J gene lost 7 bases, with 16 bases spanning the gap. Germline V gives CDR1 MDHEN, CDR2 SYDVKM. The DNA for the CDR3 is TGTGCCAGCATCACGTCACAGGGCGGTGAAAAACTGTTTTTT. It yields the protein CASITSQGGEKLFF.

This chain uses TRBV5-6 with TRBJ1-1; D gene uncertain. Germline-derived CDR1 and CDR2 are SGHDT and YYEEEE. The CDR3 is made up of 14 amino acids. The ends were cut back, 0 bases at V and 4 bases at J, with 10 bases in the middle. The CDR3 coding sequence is TGTGCCAGCAGCTTGGCCACGGGCCTCACTGAAGCTTTCTTT. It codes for CASSLATGLTEAFF.

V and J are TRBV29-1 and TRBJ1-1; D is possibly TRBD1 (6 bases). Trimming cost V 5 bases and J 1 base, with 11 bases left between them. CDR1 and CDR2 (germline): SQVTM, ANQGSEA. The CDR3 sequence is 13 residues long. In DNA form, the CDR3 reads TGCAGCGTTAGACAGGCGGGGAACACTGAAGCTTTCTTT. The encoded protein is CSVRQAGNTEAFF.

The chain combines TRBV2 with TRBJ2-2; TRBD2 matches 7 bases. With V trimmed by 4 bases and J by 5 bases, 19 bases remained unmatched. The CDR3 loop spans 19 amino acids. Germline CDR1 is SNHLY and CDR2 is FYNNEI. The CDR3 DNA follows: TGTGCCAGCAGTGTCCTCAGCCGGGACTATTGGGTTGAGACCGGGGAGCTGTTTTTT. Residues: CASSVLSRDYWVETGELFF.

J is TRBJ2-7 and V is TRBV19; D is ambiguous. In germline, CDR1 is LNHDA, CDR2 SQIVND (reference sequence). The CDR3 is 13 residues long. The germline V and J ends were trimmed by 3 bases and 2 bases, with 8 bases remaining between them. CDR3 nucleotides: TGTGCCAGTAGTATGACTCTAACCTACGAGCAGTACTTC. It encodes CASSMTLTYEQYF.

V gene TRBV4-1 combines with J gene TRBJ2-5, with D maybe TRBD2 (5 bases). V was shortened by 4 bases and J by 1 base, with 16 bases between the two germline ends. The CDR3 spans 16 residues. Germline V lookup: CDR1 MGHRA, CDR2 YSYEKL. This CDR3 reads CASSPSVGVPQETQYF. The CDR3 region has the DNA TGCGCCAGCAGCCCTTCGGTCGGGGTGCCCCAAGAGACCCAGTACTTC.

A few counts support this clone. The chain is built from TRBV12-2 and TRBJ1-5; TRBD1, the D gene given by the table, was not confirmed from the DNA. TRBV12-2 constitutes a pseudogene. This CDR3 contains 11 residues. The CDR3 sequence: CASRLGGTQDF. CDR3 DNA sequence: TGTGCAAGTCGCTTAGGAGGCACACAGGATTTT.

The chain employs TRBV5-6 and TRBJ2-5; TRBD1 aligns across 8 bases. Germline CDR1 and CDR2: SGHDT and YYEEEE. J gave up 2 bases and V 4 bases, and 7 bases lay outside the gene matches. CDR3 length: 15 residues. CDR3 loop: CASSPGQGRQETQYF. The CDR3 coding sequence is TGTGCCAGCAGCCCCGGACAGGGTAGACAAGAGACCCAGTACTTC.

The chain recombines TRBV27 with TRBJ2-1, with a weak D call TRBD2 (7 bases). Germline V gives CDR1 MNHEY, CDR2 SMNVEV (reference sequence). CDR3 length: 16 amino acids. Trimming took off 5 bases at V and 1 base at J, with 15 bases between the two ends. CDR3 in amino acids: CASSVTGRVSYNEQFF. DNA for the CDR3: TGTGCCAGCAGTGTCACAGGGAGGGTTTCCTACAATGAGCAGTTCTTC.

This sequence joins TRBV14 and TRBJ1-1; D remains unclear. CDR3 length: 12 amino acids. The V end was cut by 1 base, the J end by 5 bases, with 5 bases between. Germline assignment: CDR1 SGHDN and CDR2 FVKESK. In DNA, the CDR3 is TGTGCCAGCAGCCAAGCGCATACTGAAGCTTTCTTT. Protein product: CASSQAHTEAFF. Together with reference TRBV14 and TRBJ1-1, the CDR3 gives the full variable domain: EAGVTQFPSHSVIEKGQTVTLRCDPISGHDNLYWYRRVMGKEIKFLLHFVKESKQDESGMPNNRFLAERTGGTYSTLKVQPAELEDSGVYFCASSQAHTEAFFGQGTRLTVV.

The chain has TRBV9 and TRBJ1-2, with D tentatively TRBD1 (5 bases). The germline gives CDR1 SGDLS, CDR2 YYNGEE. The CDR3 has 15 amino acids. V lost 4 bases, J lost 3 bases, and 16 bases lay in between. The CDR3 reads CASSPELGDYYGYTF. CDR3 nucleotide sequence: TGTGCCAGCAGCCCGGAGTTGGGGGATTACTATGGCTACACCTTC.

The chain's CDR3 is CASSQDSGAVSNYGYTF. The CDR3 nucleotides read TGCGCCAGCAGCCAAGATTCAGGGGCCGTATCTAACTATGGCTACACCTTC. The V gene is TRBV4-3, the J gene TRBJ1-2; possible D gene TRBD1, 6 bases. Per germline, CDR1 LGHNA and CDR2 YSLEER. Trimming removed 0 bases at V and 0 bases at J, with 14 bases between. The CDR3 loop spans 17 amino acids.

The CDR3 nucleotides are TGTGCCAGTAGTAACTCCGGGACAGGGGTTGGCTACACCTTC. Its translation: CASSNSGTGVGYTF. This sequence joins TRBV19 and TRBJ1-2, with TRBD1 identical over 10 bases. The germline V gene has CDR1 LNHDA and CDR2 SQIVND (reference sequence). This CDR3 has 14 amino acids. Trimming took 4 bases from V and 7 from J; bases not matched to a gene: 6.

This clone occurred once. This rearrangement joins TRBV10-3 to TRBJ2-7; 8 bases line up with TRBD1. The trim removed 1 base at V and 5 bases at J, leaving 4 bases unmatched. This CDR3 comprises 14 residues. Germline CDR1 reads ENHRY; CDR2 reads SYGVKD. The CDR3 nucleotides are TGTGCCATCAGTGAGTGGGGACAGGACAACGAGCAGTACTTC. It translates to CAISEWGQDNEQYF.

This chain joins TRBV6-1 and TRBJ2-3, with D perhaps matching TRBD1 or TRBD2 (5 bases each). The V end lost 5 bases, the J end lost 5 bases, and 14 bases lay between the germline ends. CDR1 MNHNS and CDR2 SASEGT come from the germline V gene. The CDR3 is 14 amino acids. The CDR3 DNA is TGTGCCAGCAGTTGGGGCGGGTCACGAGATACGCAGTATTTT. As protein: CASSWGGSRDTQYF.

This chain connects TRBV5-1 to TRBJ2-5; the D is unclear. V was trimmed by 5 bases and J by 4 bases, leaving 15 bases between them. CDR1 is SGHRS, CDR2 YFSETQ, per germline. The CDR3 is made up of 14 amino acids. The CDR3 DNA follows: TGCGCCAGCAGACTGTTTCAGGACCGAGAGACCCAGTACTTC. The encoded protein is CASRLFQDRETQYF.

The CDR3 is CASSLGPDRGTEAFF. CDR3 coding DNA: TGTGCCAGCAGCTTGGGCCCCGACAGGGGCACTGAAGCTTTCTTT. The V call is TRBV11-3, the J call TRBJ1-1, with 8 bases lining up with TRBD1. J gave up 4 bases and V 3 bases, and 7 bases lay outside the gene matches. CDR3 length: 15 amino acids. Germline CDR1 and CDR2: SGHNT and YENEEA. Supplemented by reference TRBV11-3 and TRBJ1-1, the full variable domain reads EAGVVQSPRYKIIEKKQPVAFWCNPISGHNTLYWYLQNLGQGPELLIRYENEEAVDDSQLPKDRFSAERLKGVDSTLKIQPAELGDSAVYLCASSLGPDRGTEAFFGQGTRLTVV.

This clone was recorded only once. The CDR3 bases are TGTGCCAGCAGTGAAGACGTCAATCCCAGCGAAAAACTGTTTTTT. Its protein product is CASSEDVNPSEKLFF. The chain employs TRBV6-1 and TRBJ1-4, with D unclear. Germline CDR1 and CDR2: MNHNS and SASEGT. Deletions cut 1 base from V and 8 bases from J, with 14 bases between. The CDR3 contains 15 residues.

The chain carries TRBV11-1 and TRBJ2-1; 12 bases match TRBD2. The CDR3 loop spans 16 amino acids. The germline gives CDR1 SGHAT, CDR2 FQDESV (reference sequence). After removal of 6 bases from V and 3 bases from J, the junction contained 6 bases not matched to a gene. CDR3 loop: CASSTPGLAGYNEQFF. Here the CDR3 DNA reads TGTGCCAGCAGTACACCGGGACTAGCGGGCTACAATGAGCAGTTCTTC.

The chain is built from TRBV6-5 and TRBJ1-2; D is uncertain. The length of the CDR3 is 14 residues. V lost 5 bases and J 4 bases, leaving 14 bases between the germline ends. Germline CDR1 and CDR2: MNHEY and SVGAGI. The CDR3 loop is CASSPSEVSYGYTF. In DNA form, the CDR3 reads TGTGCCAGCAGTCCCTCAGAAGTTAGCTATGGCTACACCTTC.

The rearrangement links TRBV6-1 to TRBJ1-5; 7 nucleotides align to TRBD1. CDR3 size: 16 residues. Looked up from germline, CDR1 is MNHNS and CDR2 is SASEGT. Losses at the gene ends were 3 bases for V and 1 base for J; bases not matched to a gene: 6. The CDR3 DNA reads TGTGCCAGCAGTGATCACAGGGGTATAAGCAATCAGCCCCAGCATTTT. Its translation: CASSDHRGISNQPQHF.

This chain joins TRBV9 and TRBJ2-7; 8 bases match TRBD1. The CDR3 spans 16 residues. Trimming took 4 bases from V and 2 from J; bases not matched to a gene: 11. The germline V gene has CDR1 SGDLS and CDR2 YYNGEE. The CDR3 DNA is TGTGCCAGCAGCCCAATGTCCGGGACAGGCACCTACGAGCAGTACTTC. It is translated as CASSPMSGTGTYEQYF.

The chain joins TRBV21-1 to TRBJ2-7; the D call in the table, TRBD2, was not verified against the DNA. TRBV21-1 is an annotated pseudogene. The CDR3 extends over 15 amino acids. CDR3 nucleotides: TGTGCCAGCAGCAATGGTCCAGGTCAGCCCGGAGGGCAGTACTTC. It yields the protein CASSNGPGQPGGQYF.

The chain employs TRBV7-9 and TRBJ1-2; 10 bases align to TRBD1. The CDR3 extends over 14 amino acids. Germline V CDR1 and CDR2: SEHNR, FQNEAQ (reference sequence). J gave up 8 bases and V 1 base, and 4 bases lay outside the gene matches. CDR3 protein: CASSLGQGASGYTF. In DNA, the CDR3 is TGTGCCAGCAGCTTAGGACAGGGGGCATCCGGCTACACCTTC.

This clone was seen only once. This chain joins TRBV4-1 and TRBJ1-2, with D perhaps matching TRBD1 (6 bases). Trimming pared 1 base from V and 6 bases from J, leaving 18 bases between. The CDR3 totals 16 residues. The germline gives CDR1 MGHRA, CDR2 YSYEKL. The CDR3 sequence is CASSQVGTQSGDGYTF. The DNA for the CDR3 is TGCGCCAGCAGCCAAGTAGGGACACAAAGCGGGGATGGCTACACCTTC.

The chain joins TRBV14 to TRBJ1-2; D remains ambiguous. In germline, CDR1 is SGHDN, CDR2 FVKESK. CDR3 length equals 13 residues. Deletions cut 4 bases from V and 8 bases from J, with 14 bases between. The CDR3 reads CASSPQLLEGYTF. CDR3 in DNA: TGTGCCAGCAGCCCCCAACTCCTAGAGGGCTACACCTTC.

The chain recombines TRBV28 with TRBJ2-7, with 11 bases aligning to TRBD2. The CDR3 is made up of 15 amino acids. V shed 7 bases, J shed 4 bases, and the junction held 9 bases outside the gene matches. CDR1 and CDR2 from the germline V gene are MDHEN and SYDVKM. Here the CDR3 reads CASTDPTSGKYEQYF. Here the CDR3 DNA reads TGTGCCAGCACTGACCCGACTAGCGGGAAGTACGAGCAGTACTTC.

CDR3 in DNA: TGTGCCTGGAGTGCCCAGTTAGCGGGAGGGGGGGAGCAGTTCTTC. Its translation is CAWSAQLAGGGEQFF. The rearrangement joins TRBV30 to TRBJ2-1; TRBD2 matches at 11 bases. The CDR3 has 15 amino acids. CDR1 is GTSNPN, CDR2 SVGIG, per germline (reference sequence). V was pared by 1 base and J by 10 bases, with 9 bases of the junction left unmatched.